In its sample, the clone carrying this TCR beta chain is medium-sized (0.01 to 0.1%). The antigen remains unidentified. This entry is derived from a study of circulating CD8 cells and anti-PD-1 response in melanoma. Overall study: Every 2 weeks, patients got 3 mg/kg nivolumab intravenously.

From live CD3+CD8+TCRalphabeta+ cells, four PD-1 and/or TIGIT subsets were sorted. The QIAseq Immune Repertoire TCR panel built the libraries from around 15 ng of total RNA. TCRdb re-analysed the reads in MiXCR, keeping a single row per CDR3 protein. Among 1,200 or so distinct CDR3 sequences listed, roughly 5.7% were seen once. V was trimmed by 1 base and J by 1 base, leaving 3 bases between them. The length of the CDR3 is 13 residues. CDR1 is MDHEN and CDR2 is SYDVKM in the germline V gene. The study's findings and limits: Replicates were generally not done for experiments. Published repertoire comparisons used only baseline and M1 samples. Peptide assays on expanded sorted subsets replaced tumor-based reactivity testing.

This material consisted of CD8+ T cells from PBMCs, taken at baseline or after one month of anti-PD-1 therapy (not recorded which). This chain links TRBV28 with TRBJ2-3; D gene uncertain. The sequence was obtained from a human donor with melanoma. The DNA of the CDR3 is TGTGCCAGCAGTTTATCCGGCACAGATACGCAGTATTTT. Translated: CASSLSGTDTQYF.